The clone carrying this T cell receptor (beta chain) was detected a few times. The sample is drawn from a study of T-cell reconstitution after alpha-beta-depleted transplantation in children. A library of TCRbeta sequences, prepared with unique molecular identifiers, was generated. One entry per CDR3 protein results from TCRdb running MiXCR on the PCR reads. The data contain hundreds of thousands of distinct CDR3 sequences, approximately 16% of them singletons. This CDR3 comprises 16 residues. After removal of 5 bases from V and 5 bases from J, the junction contained 9 bases not matched to a gene. This chain links TRBV12-3 or TRBV12-4 with TRBJ2-3; 11 nucleotides align to TRBD2. This TCR came from a human donor who donated a stem cell graft to a child with acute myeloid leukemia. The sample consisted of PBMCs from the stem cell graft donor, taken from the stem cell graft. This CDR3 is CASSRIAGGPLDTQYF. DNA of the CDR3: TGTGCCAGCAGTCGGATAGCGGGGGGGCCCTTAGATACGCAGTATTTT.